This TCR beta chain was profiled in a study of regulatory T cells in long-lasting Graves disease. This clonotype showed up many times. As to time point: newly diagnosed GD, antithyroid drugs for less than 3 months. Making the TCR library involved RNA that had been extracted from PBMCs. The patients included were those that came from an endocrinology department in Xi'an, China. The V and J ends lost 0 bases and 9 bases respectively, with 9 bases between them. The germline gives CDR1 MDHEN, CDR2 SYDVKM. The CDR3 runs 13 residues. With iRepertoire HTBI primers and Arm-PCR of CDR3 regions, TCR beta libraries were built. Via MiXCR, TCRdb re-called the multiplex PCR reads, giving one row per CDR3 protein. The table lists 580,000 or so distinct CDR3 sequences, 15% to 20% of them singletons, with around 13% in the top ten. The same sample was also studied in work on T cells in Graves' hyperthyroidism and ophthalmopathy.

The receptor comes from a man younger than 35 with Graves disease. The rearrangement uses TRBV28 and TRBJ2-1; unclear D gene. Source: peripheral blood mononuclear cells (PBMCs), taken at new diagnosis, from a patient treated with antithyroid drugs. The CDR3 DNA sequence: TGTGCCAGCAGTTTATGGGCAAGTGGTGAGCAGTTCTTC. As protein: CASSLWASGEQFF.